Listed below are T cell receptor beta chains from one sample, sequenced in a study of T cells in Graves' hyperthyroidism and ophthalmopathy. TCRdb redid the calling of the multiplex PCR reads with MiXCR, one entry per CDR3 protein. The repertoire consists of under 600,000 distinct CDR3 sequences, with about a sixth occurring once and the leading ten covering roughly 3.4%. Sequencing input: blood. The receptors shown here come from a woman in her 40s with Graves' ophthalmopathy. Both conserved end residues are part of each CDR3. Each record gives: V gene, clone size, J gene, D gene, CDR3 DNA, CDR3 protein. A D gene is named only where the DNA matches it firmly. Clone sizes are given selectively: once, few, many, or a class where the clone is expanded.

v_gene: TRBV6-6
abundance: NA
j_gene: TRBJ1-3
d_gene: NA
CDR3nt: TGTGCCAGCAGTTACGGGGTTCGGAACACCATATATTTT
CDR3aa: CASSYGVRNTIYF

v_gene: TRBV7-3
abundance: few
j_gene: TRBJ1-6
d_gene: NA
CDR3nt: TGTGCCAGCTCAGCAGGGGTAGGATCACCCCTCCACTTT
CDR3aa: CASSAGVGSPLHF

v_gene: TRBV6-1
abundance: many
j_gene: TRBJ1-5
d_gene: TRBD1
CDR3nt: TGTGCCAGCAGTGAATTCTCAGGGGGGTATAGCAATCAGCCCCAGCATTTT
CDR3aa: CASSEFSGGYSNQPQHF

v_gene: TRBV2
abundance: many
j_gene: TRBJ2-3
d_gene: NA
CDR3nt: TGTGCCAGCAGCACGCAGGGAGTTGGGGCAGATACGCAGTATTTT
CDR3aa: CASSTQGVGADTQYF

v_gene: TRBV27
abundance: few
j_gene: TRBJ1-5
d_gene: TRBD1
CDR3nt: TGTGCCAGCAGTCTATACAGGGGGTATCAGCCCCAGCATTTT
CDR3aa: CASSLYRGYQPQHF

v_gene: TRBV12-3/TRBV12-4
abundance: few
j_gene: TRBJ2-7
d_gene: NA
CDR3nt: TGTGCCAGCACGAGGGACATCGGCTACGAGCAGTACTTC
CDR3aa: CASTRDIGYEQYF

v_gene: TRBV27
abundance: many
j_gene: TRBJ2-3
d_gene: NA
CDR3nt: TGTGCCAGCATGGCCCTCGGAACAGATACGCAGTATTTT
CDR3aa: CASMALGTDTQYF

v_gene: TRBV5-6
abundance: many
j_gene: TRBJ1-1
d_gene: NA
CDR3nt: TGTGCCAGCAGCCTTGGTGAGGGGTGGGCGACTGAAGCTTTCTTT
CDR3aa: CASSLGEGWATEAFF

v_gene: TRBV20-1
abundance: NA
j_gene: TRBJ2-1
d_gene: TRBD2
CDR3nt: TGCAGTGCTATGGGACTAGCGGGATCCAATGAGCAGTTCTTC
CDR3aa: CSAMGLAGSNEQFF

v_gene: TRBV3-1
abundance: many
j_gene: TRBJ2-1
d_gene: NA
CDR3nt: TGTGCCAGCAGCCTCGGGGACAAACCCTACAATGAGCAGTTCTTC
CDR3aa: CASSLGDKPYNEQFF

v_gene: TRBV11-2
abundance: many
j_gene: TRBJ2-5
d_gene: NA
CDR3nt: TGTGCCAGCAGCTTAATGGGGAAACAAGAGACCCAGTACTTC
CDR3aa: CASSLMGKQETQYF